Presented here are 27 T cell receptor beta chains from one specimen sequenced in a study of TIL therapy for anti-PD-1-resistant metastatic lung cancer. Time point of the sample: pre-treatment sample, taken before nivolumab and TIL therapy. The immunoSEQ assay was v3. TCRdb keeps only in-frame clones here, not all; method: immunoSEQ multiplex PCR. The sample lists around 33,000 clones, 60% to 80% occurring once. The specimen comprised blood, sampled at baseline. Source of these receptors: a woman between 30 and 80 years old with non-small cell lung cancer.

This clone was detected only once. The chain couples TRBV7-2 to TRBJ2-1; 10 bases map to TRBD2. The CDR3 contains 14 residues. V lost 5 bases to trimming and J lost 8 bases; unmatched junction nucleotides: 6. CDR1 is SGHTA and CDR2 is FQGNSA in the germline V gene. As DNA, the CDR3 is TGTGCCAGCAGCCCTCGGACTAGCGGCCATGAGCAGTTCTTC. Translating it yields CASSPRTSGHEQFF.

For the CDR3, the DNA is TGCGCCAGCAGCTTTGACCCGACCACCGGGGAGCTGTTTTTT. Translating it yields CASSFDPTTGELFF. The chain carries TRBV4-1 and TRBJ2-2; D remains ambiguous. The length of the CDR3 is 14 residues. Trimming pared 5 bases from V and 4 bases from J, leaving 11 bases between. The germline V gene has CDR1 MGHRA and CDR2 YSYEKL.

The gene calls are TRBV4-1 and TRBJ1-5, with TRBD1 matching over 7 bases. The CDR3 loop spans 16 amino acids. Germline V gene lookup returns CDR1 MGHRA and CDR2 YSYEKL. V shed 1 base and J 1 base; nucleotides not matched to a gene: 4. For the CDR3, the DNA is TGCGCCAGCAGCCAAGGGGGACAGTTGAGCAATCAGCCCCAGCATTTT. It translates to CASSQGGQLSNQPQHF.

This chain uses TRBV6-5 with TRBJ2-5; 9 nucleotides match TRBD2. Germline CDR1 is MNHEY and CDR2 is SVGAGI. Trimming cost V 6 bases and J 5 bases; bases outside gene matches: 7. The CDR3 length is 14 residues. This CDR3 reads CASRLAGVGETQYF. The CDR3 nucleotides read TGTGCCAGCAGATTAGCGGGAGTCGGTGAGACCCAGTACTTC.

DNA of the CDR3: TGTGCCACCAGCAGACAAACCAGGGATTACGAGCAGTACTTC. It specifies CATSRQTRDYEQYF. This chain links TRBV15 with TRBJ2-5; TRBD1 might be the D (5 bases). The DNA end favors TRBJ2-7, so the J call may be wrong. From germline, CDR1 is LNHNV and CDR2 YYDKDF (reference sequence). The CDR3 loop spans 14 amino acids.

The chain links TRBV2 to TRBJ2-6, with D maybe TRBD1 (5 bases). This CDR3 is built from 17 residues. The germline CDR1 and CDR2 sequences are SNHLY and FYNNEI. V shed 1 base and J shed 2 bases, with 12 bases lying between them. The CDR3 DNA is TGTGCCAGCAGTGAAGGAATTTGGGGCACTGGGGCCAACGTCCTGACTTTC. Translation gives CASSEGIWGTGANVLTF.

The chain uses TRBV7-8 and TRBJ1-1; unclear D gene. The CDR3 consists of 14 residues. V was cut by 1 base and J by 1 base, with 7 bases left in between. Germline V lookup: CDR1 SGHVS, CDR2 FQNEAQ. The CDR3, as DNA: TGTGCCAGCAGCTTAGGGGCAGCGAACACTGAAGCTTTCTTT. Translation gives CASSLGAANTEAFF.

This chain links TRBV7-2 with TRBJ1-1, with D maybe TRBD1 (5 bases). Trimming removed 5 bases from V and 3 bases from J, with 13 bases in between. This CDR3 comprises 14 residues. From germline, CDR1 is SGHTA and CDR2 FQGNSA. CDR3 in DNA: TGTGCCAGCAGCGAGAGGACGGGGGACACTGAAGCTTTCTTT. This translates into CASSERTGDTEAFF.

V is TRBV12-5 and J is TRBJ2-5, with 7 nucleotides matching TRBD2. This CDR3 region has 16 residues. Germline V gene data show CDR1 as LGHNT and CDR2 as FRNRAP. The ends lost 3 bases at V and 7 bases at J; junction bases unmatched: 14. The CDR3 here is CASGFPSGISGVTQYF. The CDR3 DNA reads TGTGCTAGTGGTTTCCCTAGCGGAATCTCTGGGGTGACCCAGTACTTC.

The chain couples TRBV29-1 to TRBJ2-7; the D gene is possibly TRBD2 (7 bases). Trimming took off 5 bases at V and 4 bases at J, with 12 bases between the two ends. CDR3 length: 12 residues. The germline V gene encodes CDR1 SQVTM and CDR2 ANQGSEA. The CDR3 coding sequence is TGCAGCGTTAGGACAGCGGGGTACGAGCAGTACTTC. Its protein product is CSVRTAGYEQYF.

This sequence joins TRBV10-2 and TRBJ2-2; D not certain. V lost 0 bases to trimming and J lost 8 bases, with 7 bases between them. This CDR3 spans 13 amino acids. Germline V CDR1 and CDR2: WSHSY, SAAADI. The DNA for the CDR3 is TGCGCCAGCAGTGAGTCGAGACGGGGGGAGCTGTTTTTT. Its protein product is CASSESRRGELFF.

The sample holds a few counts of this clone. The chain has TRBV11-2 and TRBJ1-1; a weak D match, TRBD1 (6 bases). V lost 5 bases and J lost 0, with 10 bases in between. This CDR3 contains 14 residues. The germline V gene has CDR1 SGHAT and CDR2 FQNNGV. The CDR3 region is CASSRTGLNTEAFF. CDR3 nucleotide sequence: TGTGCCAGCAGCCGAACAGGGCTGAACACTGAAGCTTTCTTT.

There are a few counts of this clone. The chain recombines TRBV30 with TRBJ1-1; D gene unclear. V was shortened by 0 bases and J by 2 bases, with 7 bases between the two germline ends. Per the germline V gene, CDR1 is GTSNPN and CDR2 is SVGIG (reference sequence). This CDR3 comprises 13 residues. The CDR3 protein is CAWSVSSNTEAFF. The CDR3 DNA follows: TGTGCCTGGAGTGTATCCAGCAACACTGAAGCTTTCTTT. Supplemented by reference TRBV30 and TRBJ1-1, the full variable domain reads SQTIHQWPATLVQPVGSPLSLECTVEGTSNPNLYWYRQAAGRGLQLLFYSVGIGQISSEVPQNLSASRPQDRQFILSSKKLLLSDSGFYLCAWSVSSNTEAFFGQGTRLTVV.

This rearrangement joins TRBV11-3 to TRBJ2-2, with 11 positions matching TRBD2. Per the germline V gene, CDR1 is SGHNT and CDR2 is YENEEA. V lost 3 bases and J lost 4; bases outside the gene matches: 4. The CDR3 consists of 16 residues. The CDR3 reads CASSLGLAATTGELFF. In DNA form, the CDR3 reads TGTGCCAGCAGCTTGGGACTAGCGGCGACCACCGGGGAGCTGTTTTTT.

This clone appeared a single time. The V call is TRBV27, the J call TRBJ1-5; no definite D call. Trimming removed 4 bases at V and 6 bases at J, with 7 bases between. Germline V gene lookup returns CDR1 MNHEY and CDR2 SMNVEV (reference sequence). This CDR3 contains 12 residues. CDR3 nucleotide sequence: TGTGCCAGCAGTTCGGGGATTCAGCCCCAGCATTTT. This codes for CASSSGIQPQHF.

The chain recombines TRBV28 with TRBJ2-4; D gene unclear. Per the germline V gene, CDR1 is MDHEN and CDR2 is SYDVKM. Trimming removed 8 bases at V and 0 bases at J, with 11 bases between. The CDR3 sequence is 14 residues long. The CDR3 region is CASHEARAKNIQYF. The CDR3 bases are TGTGCCAGCCACGAGGCTAGAGCCAAAAACATTCAGTACTTC.

The chain has TRBV4-1 and TRBJ1-3, with D unclear. CDR3 length: 16 amino acids. With 4 bases removed from V and 0 bases from J, the gap between germline ends came to 13 bases. Germline-derived CDR1 and CDR2 are MGHRA and YSYEKL. CDR3 in amino acids: CASSPILKSSGNTIYF. The CDR3 DNA follows: TGCGCCAGCAGCCCGATACTAAAGAGCTCTGGAAACACCATATATTTT.

This clone was recorded once. The rearrangement joins TRBV4-2 to TRBJ2-4; 8 bases map to TRBD1. CDR1 is LGHNA, CDR2 YNFKEQ, per germline. Losses at the gene ends were 0 bases for V and 4 bases for J; bases not matched to a gene: 2. The CDR3 runs to 15 residues. The CDR3 nucleotides read TGTGCCAGCAGCCAAGAGGGACAGGAGAAAAACATTCAGTACTTC. This sequence encodes CASSQEGQEKNIQYF.

The chain links TRBV10-1 to TRBJ2-7, with 7 bases identical to TRBD2. The CDR3 totals 16 residues. CDR1 and CDR2 (germline): WNHNN, SYGVQD (reference sequence). V shed 3 bases, J shed 4 bases, and the junction held 12 bases outside the gene matches. CDR3 amino acids: CASSDFLSGGIYEQYF. Written as DNA, the CDR3 is TGCGCCAGCAGTGATTTTCTATCGGGAGGTATTTACGAGCAGTACTTC.

DNA of the CDR3: TGTGCCAGCAGCCCAGGGGTTCCCGGGGAGCTGTTTTTT. This sequence encodes CASSPGVPGELFF. The V and J genes are TRBV5-6 and TRBJ2-2, with D maybe TRBD1 (6 bases). There are 13 residues in the CDR3. Trimming left V 4 bases short and J 6 bases short, with 10 bases between. From germline, CDR1 is SGHDT and CDR2 YYEEEE.

The rearrangement uses TRBV7-2 and TRBJ1-2, with D possibly TRBD1 on 6 matching bases. The CDR3 totals 15 residues. V lost 1 base, J lost 4 bases, and 13 bases lay in between. Germline values: CDR1 SGHTA, CDR2 FQGNSA. CDR3 bases: TGTGCCAGCAGCTTAGGACCGGGGACATTCTATGGCTACACCTTC. This sequence encodes CASSLGPGTFYGYTF.

The chain combines TRBV4-2 with TRBJ2-7; 11 nucleotides line up with TRBD2. CDR1 and CDR2 from the germline V gene are LGHNA and YNFKEQ. J was trimmed by 5 bases and V by 0 bases; bases with no gene match: 6. The CDR3 is made up of 16 amino acids. DNA of the CDR3: TGTGCCAGCAGCCAAGATCAGCTAGCGGGAGGTCACGAGCAGTACTTC. Translation: CASSQDQLAGGHEQYF.

V gene TRBV5-1 combines with J gene TRBJ2-1; 7 bases agree with TRBD2. This CDR3 comprises 17 residues. Looked up from germline, CDR1 is SGHRS and CDR2 is YFSETQ. J gave up 9 bases and V 0 bases, and 15 bases lay outside the gene matches. The CDR3 DNA reads TGCGCCAGCAGCTTGGGGCCCAGCGGGAATGGGGCCAGTGAGCAGTTCTTC. Amino acids: CASSLGPSGNGASEQFF.

V gene TRBV19 combines with J gene TRBJ2-7, with D possibly matching TRBD1 (6 bases). The CDR3 sequence is 16 residues long. Germline lookup yields CDR1 LNHDA and CDR2 SQIVND (reference sequence). V was cut by 3 bases and J by 3 bases, with 18 bases left in between. CDR3 bases: TGTGCCAGTAGTATGGAGTGGACAGAACCTATCTACGAGCAGTACTTC. This encodes CASSMEWTEPIYEQYF.

This rearrangement joins TRBV11-1 to TRBJ2-7; 10 bases match TRBD2. The CDR3 totals 18 residues. The trim removed 1 base at V and 7 bases at J, leaving 16 bases unmatched. Germline V gene sequence: CDR1 SGHAT, CDR2 FQDESV (reference sequence). The CDR3 region is CASSLGASGRPRLNEQYF. Here the CDR3 DNA reads TGTGCCAGCAGCTTAGGGGCTAGCGGGAGACCCCGCCTAAATGAGCAGTACTTC. The full variable domain, rest sourced from reference TRBV11-1 and TRBJ2-7, is EAEVAQSPRYKITEKSQAVAFWCDPISGHATLYWYRQILGQGPELLVQFQDESVVDDSQLPKDRFSAERLKGVDSTLKIQPAELGDSAMYLCASSLGASGRPRLNEQYFGPGTRLTVT.

This clone was counted once. V is TRBV28 and J is TRBJ2-3; D unclear. Trimming cost V 4 bases and J 2 bases, with 1 base left between them. CDR1 and CDR2 (germline): MDHEN, SYDVKM. This CDR3 has 11 amino acids. The CDR3 DNA sequence: TGTGCCAGCAGTTCCACAGATACGCAGTATTTT. Protein: CASSSTDTQYF.

The chain couples TRBV7-8 to TRBJ1-2; the D gene is possibly TRBD1 (6 bases). This CDR3 has 16 residues. Looked up from germline, CDR1 is SGHVS and CDR2 is FQNEAQ. V was trimmed by 5 bases and J by 1 base, leaving 17 bases between them. This chain's CDR3 is CASSPRLQGNNYGYTF. As DNA, the CDR3 is TGTGCCAGCAGCCCCCGACTCCAGGGGAATAACTATGGCTACACCTTC.